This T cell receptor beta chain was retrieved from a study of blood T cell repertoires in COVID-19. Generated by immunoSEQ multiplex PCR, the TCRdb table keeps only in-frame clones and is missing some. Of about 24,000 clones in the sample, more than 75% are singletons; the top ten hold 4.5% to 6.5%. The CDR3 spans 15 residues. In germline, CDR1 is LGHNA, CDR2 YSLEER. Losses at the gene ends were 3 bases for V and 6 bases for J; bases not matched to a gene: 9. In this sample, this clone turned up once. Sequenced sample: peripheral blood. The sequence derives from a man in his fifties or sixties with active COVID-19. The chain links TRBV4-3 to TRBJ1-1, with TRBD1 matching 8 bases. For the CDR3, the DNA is TGCGCCAGCAGCCATTATGACAGGGGATTGGCTGAAGCTTTCTTT. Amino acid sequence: CASSHYDRGLAEAFF.